This T cell receptor (beta chain) is drawn from a study of blood T cell repertoires in COVID-19. Study-wide context: Nucleic acid was either cDNA or gDNA, and it came from T cells, B-cell-depleted T cells, or PBMCs.

Germline CDR1 reads SEHNR; CDR2 reads FQNEAQ (reference sequence). The J segment lost 6 bases and the V segment lost 1 base, leaving 2 bases of the junction unmatched. This CDR3 has 13 residues. Original data processing: Amplified reference gene primers provided the basis for estimating nucleated cell counts. The protocol was immunoSEQ multiplex PCR, while the TCRdb copy is restricted to in-frame clones and leaves out a portion. From that table come the V and J calls and clone size; the DNA was used to work out D and trimming. The repertoire holds some 130,000 clones, with more than 80% as singletons. In its sample, this clone was seen once.

The TCR originated in a human donor in a cohort sampled during active COVID-19. This chain connects TRBV7-9 to TRBJ1-1; 7 bases match TRBD1. Specimen: peripheral blood. The CDR3 DNA reads as TGTGCCAGCAGCTTAGTTCAGGGGGCTGAAGCTTTCTTT. It yields the protein CASSLVQGAEAFF.